This TCR beta chain was identified in a study of cytomegalovirus exposure and HLA in healthy donors. Whole-study context: In a later analysis, it was reported that the roughly 130 validation repertoires had been produced on the same platform as the 550 to 850 repertoires belonging to the first cohort.

This clone was picked up one time. Its antigen is unknown. General observations from the study: The authors enumerated over 150 TCR beta chains as linked to cytomegalovirus. Within the 100 to 150 validation repertoires, first-cohort TCR clusters tended to co-occur, according to a later analysis. CMV antigen specificity was confirmed in vitro for a few CMV-associated chains.

Trimming stripped 2 bases from V and 3 bases from J, with 14 bases between. Germline V gives CDR1 MGHRA, CDR2 YSYEKL. This CDR3 has 15 residues. The data were produced by immunoSEQ multiplex PCR, yet TCRdb's version contains in-frame clones alone and is incomplete. The data contain 150,000 to 200,000 clones, about 90% of them singletons. The chain combines TRBV4-1 with TRBJ2-7, with D tentatively TRBD2 (5 bases). The sequenced sample consisted of PBMCs. The receptor was isolated from a woman aged 18-29 years in good health and CMV-seropositive. The CDR3 sequence: CASSQLAQNYYEQYF. The CDR3 nucleotides read TGCGCCAGCAGCCAACTAGCCCAGAATTACTACGAGCAGTACTTC.